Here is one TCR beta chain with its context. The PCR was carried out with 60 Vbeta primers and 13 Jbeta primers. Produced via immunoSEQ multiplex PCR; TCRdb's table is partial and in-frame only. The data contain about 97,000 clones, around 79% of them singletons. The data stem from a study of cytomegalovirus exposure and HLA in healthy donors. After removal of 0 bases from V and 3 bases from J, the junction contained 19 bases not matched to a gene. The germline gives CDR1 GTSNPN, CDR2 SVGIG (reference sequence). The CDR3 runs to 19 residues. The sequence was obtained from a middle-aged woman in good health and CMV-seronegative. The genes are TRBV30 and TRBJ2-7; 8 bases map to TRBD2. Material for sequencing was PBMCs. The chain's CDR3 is CAWSVRGGGAAPVGYEQYF. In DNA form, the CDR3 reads TGTGCCTGGAGTGTACGGGGGGGAGGCGCCGCCCCTGTGGGCTACGAGCAGTACTTC.